This TCR beta chain originates from a study of blood T cell repertoires in COVID-19 (dated by TCRdb to 2018 to 2021). Background for the entire study: Samples covering the acute and convalescent phases of COVID-19 were provided by collaborators in the United States, Italy and Spain. The prospective study material was composed of cDNA or gDNA derived from T cells, B-cell-depleted T cells, or PBMCs. Deeply sampled blood TCRbeta repertoires from subjects exposed to, actively infected with, or recovered from COVID-19 were included in the dataset. The repertoires were released in a freely available public database intended as a resource for research on the immune response to SARS-CoV-2. The samples were drawn from two sources: the first 160 participants of the ongoing ImmuneRACE study, and 1,200 or so subjects contributed by 6 global collaborators. The sample metadata nearly always contained a de-identified subject ID, COVID-19 status, age in years and sex. Where available, HLA class I and class II types were taken from metadata supplied by the sample provider and were not determined by assay-based typing.

Study-wide conclusions, independent of this receptor: Clinical and demographic metadata were provided uncurated, with the amount varying by source and participant.

A remark on this clone: Its antigen remains undetermined. The input lacks base qualities; no much larger clone sits a single base away.

Collaborating institutions collected whole blood in K2EDTA tubes following their own protocols. For TCRbeta analysis, collaborators shipped samples as frozen whole blood, isolated PBMCs, or DNA extracted from either of those sample types. The immunoSEQ Assay, a bias-controlled multiplex PCR, was used to amplify TCRbeta CDR3 regions from genomic DNA. The paper's data handling went like this. The number of nucleated cells in each sample was estimated by amplification of reference gene primers within the assay. To quantify the absolute abundance of each unique TCRbeta CDR3 rearrangement, sequence reads were collapsed and filtered. Productive Simpson clonality was computed per sample as the square root of Simpson's diversity index over productive rearrangements. TCRdb provides this immuneACCESS table in a form limited to in-frame rearrangements. Some clones are lacking; in checked studies, under half of them reflect an unresolved V gene, and why the rest are absent is not known. The V and J calls and clone size come from that table; D and trimming were worked out from the DNA. The sample table lists approximately 55,000 clones, 90% of them with a count of one. Clones ranked in the top ten supply approximately 6.2% of the sample.

The germline V end is reduced by 0 bases and the J end by 6 bases; junction bases left unmatched: 1. CDR1 and CDR2 are drawn from the germline V gene: SGHTA, FQGNSA. The CDR3 spans 14 residues, from the cysteine through the phenylalanine. CDR3 DNA is the only sequence kept; it has 42 bases, read in frame from the first base. The specimen sequenced was peripheral blood. Rearrangement joined TRBV7-2 to TRBJ2-2; TRBD2 matches 7 bases in the middle. The TCR comes from a middle-aged man with acute or convalescent COVID-19. The DNA is TGTGCCAGCAGCTTAGCTGGGAGGGCCGGGGAGCTGTTTTTT. Its translation is CASSLAGRAGELFF.